This T cell receptor (beta chain) was recovered during a study of blood T cell repertoires in COVID-19. Authors' data handling: By means of reference gene primer amplification, nucleated cell counts were estimated. The data were produced by immunoSEQ multiplex PCR, yet TCRdb's version contains in-frame clones alone and is incomplete. V and J calls and clone size come straight from that table; D and trimming were deduced from the DNA. Here the sample spans roughly 75,000 clones, approximately 77% being singletons. Trimming cost V 11 bases and J 1 base; bases outside gene matches: 10. The CDR3 is 14 residues long. Germline V CDR1 and CDR2: ENHRY, SYGVKD.

The clonotype comes from a woman in her 70s with acute or convalescent COVID-19. The V and J genes are TRBV10-3 and TRBJ2-7; TRBD1 agrees at 8 bases. The sequenced sample consisted of peripheral blood. DNA of the CDR3: TGTGCCTCAAAGACAGGGGATTCTTCCTACGAGCAGTACTTC. Protein sequence: CASKTGDSSYEQYF.